Below, one T cell receptor (beta chain) is given with its context. CDR1 SGHAT and CDR2 FQNNGV come from the germline V gene. Trimming took off 6 bases at V and 2 bases at J, with 12 bases between the two ends. The CDR3 has 14 residues. In the original processing: Amplification of reference gene primers was used by the study to estimate nucleated cell counts. Assay: immunoSEQ multiplex PCR; the TCRdb copy retains only in-frame clones and omits some. For V, J and clone size, that table is used; D and trimming come from the DNA. This sample has some 190,000 clones; roughly 86% occur once, and the top ten carry about 26%. The sample is drawn from a study of blood T cell repertoires in COVID-19. Each participant's cohort was designated according to participant-reported clinical history.

The TCR comes from a woman in her forties in a cohort exposed to, infected with or recovered from COVID-19 (not recorded which). The chain employs TRBV11-2 and TRBJ2-3; D call uncertain. The sequenced material came from PBMCs or T cells enriched from blood (not recorded which). In DNA, the CDR3 is TGTGCCAGCAGTCGGTCGACTTTCACAGATACGCAGTATTTT. Protein: CASSRSTFTDTQYF.